What follows are 24 T cell receptor beta chains derived from one specimen sequenced in a study of blood T cell repertoires in COVID-19. Assay used: immunoSEQ multiplex PCR; TCRdb lists only in-frame clones, some missing. Of 85,000 to 130,000 clones in the sample, 65% to 90% were seen once. Sequenced input: PBMCs or T cells enriched from blood (not recorded which). The receptors stem from a woman between 45 and 65 years old who had recovered from COVID-19.

This chain connects TRBV9 to TRBJ2-1, with D maybe TRBD1 (6 bases). The CDR3 loop spans 14 amino acids. V dropped 0 bases and J dropped 5 bases, with 9 bases sitting between them. Germline CDR1 reads SGDLS; CDR2 reads YYNGEE. DNA of the CDR3: TGTGCCAGCAGCGTAGGGGGACAAAACAATGAGCAGTTCTTC. Protein: CASSVGGQNNEQFF.

In its sample, this clone was seen once. The V and J genes are TRBV19 and TRBJ2-7, with 7 bases that match TRBD2. J was trimmed by 1 base and V by 5 bases; bases with no gene match: 8. The CDR3 contains 15 residues. Germline-derived CDR1 and CDR2 are LNHDA and SQIVND (reference sequence). In nucleotides, the CDR3 is TGTGCCAGTAGTTCCTGGGCGGGGGTGTCCTACGAGCAGTACTTC. It yields the protein CASSSWAGVSYEQYF.

The chain links TRBV19 to TRBJ1-6, with D possibly being TRBD1 (5 bases). Germline loops: CDR1 LNHDA, CDR2 SQIVND (reference sequence). The ends were cut back, 2 bases at V and 5 bases at J, with 19 bases in the middle. CDR3 size: 18 residues. CDR3 nucleotide sequence: TGTGCCAGTAGTATATCGACCTTCCGACAGAACCATAATTCACCCCTCCACTTT. Encoded protein: CASSISTFRQNHNSPLHF.

The chain joins TRBV6-5 to TRBJ2-3, with D tentatively TRBD1 (6 bases). The CDR3 spans 15 residues. V lost 2 bases and J 1 base, leaving 10 bases between the germline ends. From germline, CDR1 is MNHEY and CDR2 SVGAGI. The CDR3 is CASSYDSGGTDTQYF. The CDR3 DNA sequence: TGTGCCAGCAGTTACGATTCAGGGGGCACAGATACGCAGTATTTT.

CDR3 protein: CASSPGLAEDTQYF. CDR3 bases: TGTGCCAGCAGCCCAGGACTAGCGGAAGATACGCAGTATTTT. The V and J genes are TRBV7-2 and TRBJ2-3, with 10 bases identical to TRBD2. V dropped 5 bases and J dropped 5; count of bases not matched to a gene: 4. In germline, CDR1 is SGHTA, CDR2 FQGNSA. This CDR3 has 14 residues.

V is TRBV18 and J is TRBJ1-2, with 8 positions matching TRBD1. Trimming took 3 bases from V and 1 from J; bases not matched to a gene: 7. Germline CDR1 KGHSH, CDR2 LQKENI. The CDR3 totals 16 residues. The chain's CDR3 is CASSPYQGASNYGYTF. The DNA for the CDR3 is TGTGCCAGCTCACCGTACCAGGGGGCCAGTAACTATGGCTACACCTTC.

The chain links TRBV15 to TRBJ2-7; 7 positions match TRBD2. CDR3 length: 13 amino acids. Germline V gives CDR1 LNHNV, CDR2 YYDKDF (reference sequence). Trimming at V came to 5 bases and at J to 2 bases, leaving 3 bases not matched to a gene. The CDR3 nucleotides are TGTGCCACCAGCCGGGGGGAGGCCTACGAGCAGTACTTC. It codes for CATSRGEAYEQYF.

The J gene is TRBJ1-1, the V gene TRBV6-5; D is uncertain. Trimming removed 6 bases at V and 1 base at J, with 6 bases between. CDR1 and CDR2 from the germline V gene are MNHEY and SVGAGI. The CDR3 consists of 12 residues. The CDR3 DNA sequence: TGTGCCAGCAGGGCGGGGAACACTGAAGCTTTCTTT. Protein: CASRAGNTEAFF.

V is TRBV12-3 or TRBV12-4 and J is TRBJ2-1, with TRBD1 matching 8 bases. With V trimmed by 8 bases and J by 9 bases, 9 bases remained unmatched. CDR3 length: 13 residues. The CDR3 coding sequence is TGTGCCAGCGGAGACAGGGGTGATGGTGAGCAGTTCTTC. Amino acid sequence: CASGDRGDGEQFF.

The sample holds a few counts of this clone. The rearrangement links TRBV7-6 to TRBJ1-3; D gene unclear. The CDR3 has 13 residues. Germline V CDR1 and CDR2: SGHVS, FNYEAQ. V was clipped by 5 bases and J by 4 bases, with 9 bases between them. This CDR3 reads CASSAVWGNTIYF. The DNA for the CDR3 is TGTGCCAGCAGCGCAGTGTGGGGAAACACCATATATTTT.

V usage is TRBV28 and J usage is TRBJ1-6; possible D gene TRBD1, 5 bases. In germline, CDR1 is MDHEN, CDR2 SYDVKM. The CDR3 loop spans 15 amino acids. V lost 3 bases and J lost 3, with 9 bases in between. The CDR3 DNA follows: TGTGCCAGCAGTTTCATCAGGGACTATAATTCACCCCTCCACTTT. Residues: CASSFIRDYNSPLHF. Drawing the rest from reference TRBV28 and TRBJ1-6, the complete variable domain is DVKVTQSSRYLVKRTGEKVFLECVQDMDHENMFWYRQDPGLGLRLIYFSYDVKMKEKGDIPEGYSVSREKKERFSLILESASTNQTSMYLCASSFIRDYNSPLHFGNGTRLTVT.

The chain carries TRBV6-4 and TRBJ2-7, with a weak D call TRBD1 (5 bases). Germline CDR1 reads MRHNA; CDR2 reads SNTAGT. V was trimmed by 6 bases and J by 3 bases, leaving 18 bases between them. The CDR3 has 15 residues. CDR3 in amino acids: CASRAEGADGYEQYF. In DNA, the CDR3 is TGTGCCAGCAGGGCGGAAGGGGCCGACGGCTACGAGCAGTACTTC.

V gene TRBV11-1 combines with J gene TRBJ2-4, with a tentative D call TRBD2 (7 bases). The germline V gene has CDR1 SGHAT and CDR2 FQDESV (reference sequence). CDR3 size: 14 residues. V was pared by 5 bases and J by 4 bases, with 12 bases between. The CDR3 sequence is CASSLRGAKNIQYF. The CDR3 DNA follows: TGTGCCAGCAGCCTCCGGGGGGCGAAAAACATTCAGTACTTC.

The chain is built from TRBV30 and TRBJ1-3; the match to TRBD1 covers 7 bases. J was trimmed by 4 bases and V by 5 bases; bases with no gene match: 11. The CDR3 runs to 15 residues. Germline V gene data show CDR1 as GTSNPN and CDR2 as SVGIG (reference sequence). CDR3 bases: TGTGCCTGGGATCCCAGTAGGGGGCCGGGAAACACCATATATTTT. Translated, it gives CAWDPSRGPGNTIYF.

The chain employs TRBV19 and TRBJ1-2; TRBD1 matches 8 bases. This CDR3 contains 19 residues. With V trimmed by 7 bases and J by 3 bases, 22 bases remained unmatched. CDR1 is LNHDA, CDR2 SQIVND, per germline (reference sequence). As DNA, the CDR3 is TGTGCCAGTACCCATCCGGGACAGGACCCCATCGGGGGTTACTATGGCTACACCTTC. As protein: CASTHPGQDPIGGYYGYTF.

V usage is TRBV27 and J usage is TRBJ2-7; TRBD1 might be the D (6 bases). This CDR3 comprises 13 residues. From germline, CDR1 is MNHEY and CDR2 SMNVEV (reference sequence). The V and J ends lost 7 bases and 3 bases respectively, with 13 bases between them. The CDR3 DNA reads as TGTGCCAGCAAACGAAGAGGGGGCTACGAGCAGTACTTC. As protein: CASKRRGGYEQYF.

This clone was picked up a small number of times. J is TRBJ1-6 and V is TRBV7-9; 8 nucleotides match TRBD1. The V segment lost 5 bases and the J segment 6 bases; nucleotides outside the gene matches: 18. The CDR3 contains 19 residues. CDR1 is SEHNR, CDR2 FQNEAQ, per germline (reference sequence). The CDR3 reads CASSPMPLNVQGANSPLHF. Written as DNA, the CDR3 is TGTGCCAGCAGCCCAATGCCCCTTAATGTCCAGGGGGCTAATTCACCCCTCCACTTT. Drawing the rest from reference TRBV7-9 and TRBJ1-6, the complete variable domain is DTGVSQNPRHKITKRGQNVTFRCDPISEHNRLYWYRQTLGQGPEFLTYFQNEAQLEKSRLLSDRFSAERPKGSFSTLEIQRTEQGDSAMYLCASSPMPLNVQGANSPLHFGNGTRLTVT.

The genes are TRBV19 and TRBJ2-7; D is unresolved. Per germline, CDR1 LNHDA and CDR2 SQIVND (reference sequence). Deletions cut 2 bases from V and 6 bases from J, with 8 bases between. The CDR3 runs to 12 residues. The CDR3 reads CASSIYGGEQYF. CDR3 in DNA: TGTGCCAGTAGTATATACGGTGGCGAGCAGTACTTC.

The gene calls are TRBV15 and TRBJ1-2, with 7 nucleotides matching TRBD1. V lost 4 bases and J lost 2; bases outside the gene matches: 1. The CDR3 has 13 residues. CDR1 is LNHNV, CDR2 YYDKDF, per germline (reference sequence). The CDR3 DNA sequence: TGTGCCACCAGCACGGGACAGAACTATGGCTACACCTTC. It translates to CATSTGQNYGYTF.

The CDR3 here is CASGPRDRGLYGNTIYF. The DNA of the CDR3 is TGTGCTAGTGGGCCCCGGGACAGGGGGCTCTATGGAAACACCATATATTTT. V gene TRBV12-5 combines with J gene TRBJ1-3, with TRBD1 matching over 12 bases. The J segment lost 3 bases and the V segment lost 6 bases, leaving 9 bases of the junction unmatched. The V gene's germline CDR1 is LGHNT and CDR2 FRNRAP. The CDR3 runs 17 residues.

This rearrangement joins TRBV19 to TRBJ2-5; D unclear. Trimming shortened V by 4 bases and J by 5 bases, and 11 bases separated the two germline ends. CDR1 LNHDA and CDR2 SQIVND come from the germline V gene (reference sequence). The CDR3 loop spans 13 amino acids. The CDR3, as DNA: TGTGCCAGTAGTACACTCCTAGTGGAGACCCAGTACTTC. Encoded protein: CASSTLLVETQYF.

The rearrangement uses TRBV5-1 and TRBJ2-5; 10 bases line up with TRBD1. The junction had 4 bases not matched to a gene; V was cut back by 4 bases and J by 1 base. The CDR3 is 15 residues long. The germline V gene has CDR1 SGHRS and CDR2 YFSETQ. DNA of the CDR3: TGCGCCAGCAGCCCGACAGGGGGCTTCCAAGAGACCCAGTACTTC. Residues: CASSPTGGFQETQYF.

This sequence joins TRBV3-1 (or the pseudogene TRBV3-2) and TRBJ2-5; maybe TRBD1 (7 bases). Germline V gene lookup returns CDR1 LGHDT and CDR2 YNNKEL (reference sequence). The CDR3 is 19 residues long. V dropped 1 base and J dropped 6 bases, with 27 bases sitting between them. The CDR3: CASSQGSQYVRGVVKTQYF. CDR3 DNA sequence: TGTGCCAGCAGCCAAGGTTCTCAGTATGTCAGGGGGGTGGTGAAGACCCAGTACTTC.

The V gene is TRBV28, the J gene TRBJ2-7; 7 bases fit TRBD1. Germline values: CDR1 MDHEN, CDR2 SYDVKM. J gave up 4 bases and V 3 bases, and 6 bases lay outside the gene matches. This CDR3 has 14 amino acids. The CDR3 DNA follows: TGTGCCAGCAGTTTTTCGACAGGGCCATACGAGCAGTACTTC. It codes for CASSFSTGPYEQYF.